A selection of T cell receptor beta chains follows, all from one sample in a study of CD8+ T cells in alopecia areata. Repertoires were generated with immunoSEQ multiplex PCR, while TCRdb's copy carries only in-frame clones and drops some. This table has 90,000 to 100,000 clones, about two fifths appearing once. Sequencing was done on a sample of CD4+ T cells sorted from blood. The receptors originated from a human donor with alopecia areata. Both conserved end residues are part of each CDR3. A D gene is named only where the DNA matches it firmly. Clone size is stated in some rows and not others, as once, few, many or a class when expanded.

V gene,clone size,D gene,J gene,CDR3 DNA,CDR3 protein
TRBV7-2,NA,TRBD2,TRBJ2-7,TGTGCCAGCAGCTTAGGGGCTAGCGGGGGGGCTGTGGCCCAGCAGTACTTC,CASSLGASGGAVAQQYF
TRBV11-2,many,TRBD1,TRBJ2-1,TGTGCCAGCAGCTTCCGGACAGGGTACAATGAGCAGTTCTTC,CASSFRTGYNEQFF
TRBV19,NA,NA,TRBJ2-7,TGTGCCAGTAGTGTCGCGTATCAACTCTCTTACGAGCAGTACTTC,CASSVAYQLSYEQYF
TRBV28,few,TRBD1,TRBJ2-7,TGTGCCAGCAGTTCCGGACAGGCCTGGAGCTCCTACGAGCAGTACTTC,CASSSGQAWSSYEQYF
TRBV7-2,NA,TRBD2,TRBJ2-7,TGTGCCAGCAGCTTATACCCCCCGAGGGGACTAGGCTCCTACGAGCAGTACTTC,CASSLYPPRGLGSYEQYF
TRBV29-1,NA,TRBD1,TRBJ1-5,TGCAGCGTTGTTGCAGGGGGCTTCGGCAATCAGCCCCAGCATTTT,CSVVAGGFGNQPQHF
TRBV18,few,NA,TRBJ2-1,TGTGCCAGCTCACCACTCCTCTACAATGAGCAGTTCTTC,CASSPLLYNEQFF
TRBV18,few,TRBD1,TRBJ2-6,TGTGCCAGCTCACCCGGGACAGGGGGCTCTGGGGCCAACGTCCTGACTTTC,CASSPGTGGSGANVLTF
TRBV29-1,few,TRBD1,TRBJ1-1,TGCAGCGTTCGTCCCGGGACAGGGGTGAACACTGAAGCTTTCTTT,CSVRPGTGVNTEAFF
TRBV5-1,NA,TRBD2,TRBJ2-1,TGCGCCAGCAGCTTGAGTACTAGCGGGGTTGTTGAGCAGTTCTTC,CASSLSTSGVVEQFF
TRBV30,once,NA,TRBJ2-5,TGTGCCTGGAGTGTATCCTTCCAAGAGACCCAGTACTTC,CAWSVSFQETQYF
TRBV5-1,NA,TRBD2,TRBJ2-1,TGCGCCAGCAGCTTGAGGACTAGCTCTAACAAAGAGCATGAGCAGTTCTTC,CASSLRTSSNKEHEQFF
TRBV7-9,few,TRBD1,TRBJ1-2,TGTGCCAGCAGCTCCCCCAGGACAGGATCTGTTGGGGGCTACACCTTC,CASSSPRTGSVGGYTF
TRBV4-2,once,NA,TRBJ2-1,TGTGCCAGCAGCCAAGATGGGAGATCCTACAATGAGCAGTTCTTC,CASSQDGRSYNEQFF
TRBV6-5,NA,TRBD1,TRBJ1-2,TGTGCCAGCAGGCCACAGGGGGCGAAATTTGGCTACACCTTC,CASRPQGAKFGYTF
TRBV30,NA,NA,TRBJ1-5,TGTGCCTGGAGTCAAGAAAATGATCAGCCCCAGCATTTT,CAWSQENDQPQHF
TRBV6-1,NA,NA,TRBJ2-3,TGTGCCAGGGCGGAAAGCAACCGCGCGACGCAGTATTTT,CARAESNRATQYF
TRBV23-1,few,NA,TRBJ2-5,TGCGCCAGCACCCGGGATTGTGGTCAAGAGACCCAGTACTTC,CASTRDCGQETQYF
TRBV28,few,NA,TRBJ2-1,TGTGCCAGCGGTCTGTGGAGGGGCAGCTCCTACAATGAGCAGTTCTTC,CASGLWRGSSYNEQFF
TRBV19,few,NA,TRBJ1-5,TGTGCCAGTGGGGGGACGGGTAGCAATCAGCCCCAGCATTTT,CASGGTGSNQPQHF
TRBV7-3,few,TRBD1,TRBJ1-1,TGTGCCAGCAGCTTGGGGACAGAGAACACTGAAGCTTTCTTT,CASSLGTENTEAFF
TRBV30,NA,NA,TRBJ1-3,TGTGCCTGGAGTTGGTATACCGGGCCGAGCGTAAACACCATATATTTT,CAWSWYTGPSVNTIYF
TRBV20-1,NA,NA,TRBJ2-7,TGCAGTGCACGTTTCGGATACGAGCAGTACTTC,CSARFGYEQYF
TRBV18,few,NA,TRBJ2-3,TGTGCCAGCTCACCGGCAGTGAGAGATACGCAGTATTTT,CASSPAVRDTQYF
TRBV28,NA,NA,TRBJ2-7,TGTGCCACCAGCTCAGAGGACGAGCAGTACTTC,CATSSEDEQYF
TRBV6-6,few,TRBD1,TRBJ2-1,TGTGCCAGCAGTTACCCGGACAGGGGGCGGAATGAGCAGTTCTTC,CASSYPDRGRNEQFF
TRBV30,NA,NA,TRBJ1-6,TGTGCCTGGGCCCCGGGGGGTCATCGATCACCCCTCCACTTT,CAWAPGGHRSPLHF
TRBV7-2,NA,NA,TRBJ1-1,TGTGCCAGCAGCTCACAGAGGACAGTGAACACTGAAGCTTTCTTT,CASSSQRTVNTEAFF
TRBV4-3,few,NA,TRBJ2-2,TGCGCCAGCAGCCCAAATAGGGGGGCGAACACCGGGGAGCTGTTTTTT,CASSPNRGANTGELFF
TRBV19,NA,NA,TRBJ2-1,TGTGCCAGTAGTCATGGCGGGGCACGGCATGAGCAGTTCTTC,CASSHGGARHEQFF
TRBV7-2,few,TRBD2,TRBJ2-7,TGTGCCAGCAGCTTAAATTCGCTAGCGGGAAGCTCCTACGAGCAGTACTTC,CASSLNSLAGSSYEQYF
TRBV2,NA,NA,TRBJ1-2,TGTGCCAGCAGTGAAATGGCGTTGTATGGCTACACCTTC,CASSEMALYGYTF
TRBV18,once,TRBD2,TRBJ2-5,TGTGCCAGCTCACCAGGACTAGCGCAAGAGACCCAGTACTTC,CASSPGLAQETQYF
TRBV29-1,NA,NA,TRBJ2-5,TGCAGCGTTGAAAAAGGGGCTGGGGAGACCCAGTACTTC,CSVEKGAGETQYF
TRBV5-1,NA,TRBD1,TRBJ2-2,TGCGCCAGCCGAAAGGGACAGGGGTACACCGGGGAGCTGTTTTTT,CASRKGQGYTGELFF
TRBV2,NA,NA,TRBJ2-4,TGTGCCAGCAGTGAGACCCTAATTCAGTACTTC,CASSETLIQYF